This paragraph reports one TCR beta chain. This sample was included in a study of T cells in Graves' hyperthyroidism and ophthalmopathy. The TCR beta CDR3 regions underwent amplification using RNA transcripts as the source. HTBI primers were employed in a first-round RT-PCR of the TCR CDR3. MiXCR was run by TCRdb on the multiplex PCR reads, yielding one entry per CDR3 protein. This table has roughly 570,000 distinct CDR3 sequences, 15% to 19% appearing once. Trimming took 4 bases from V and 3 from J; bases not matched to a gene: 9. The CDR3 contains 18 residues. Germline CDR1 and CDR2: SGHRS and YFSETQ.

Source material: blood. This TCR was recovered from a woman in her twenties or thirties with Graves' hyperthyroidism. This sequence joins TRBV5-1 and TRBJ2-4; TRBD2 agrees at 14 bases. CDR3 sequence (DNA): TGCGCCAGCAGCCAAGGACTAGCGGGAGGATTGGTCAAAAACATTCAGTACTTC. Its translation: CASSQGLAGGLVKNIQYF. Combining the CDR3 with reference TRBV5-1 and TRBJ2-4 gives the whole variable domain KAGVTQTPRYLIKTRGQQVTLSCSPISGHRSVSWYQQTPGQGLQFLFEYFSETQRNKGNFPGRFSGRQFSNSRSEMNVSTLELGDSALYLCASSQGLAGGLVKNIQYFGAGTRLSVL.